A single sample is the source of the 2 T cell receptor beta chains below, sequenced in a study of T cell responses to AZD1222 COVID-19 vaccine. Sequenced by immunoSEQ multiplex PCR; TCRdb stores in-frame clones only, minus some. The sample carries 95,000 to 150,000 clones, 80% to 95% recorded once. The sample here was peripheral blood, taken 28 days after the second dose of the MenACWY control vaccine. The receptors were sampled from an adult who received the MenACWY meningococcal vaccine as a control.

The chain combines TRBV28 with TRBJ2-2; TRBD2 matches 7 bases. Per the germline V gene, CDR1 is MDHEN and CDR2 is SYDVKM. The J segment lost 6 bases and the V segment lost 7 bases, leaving 8 bases of the junction unmatched. There are 14 residues in the CDR3. CDR3 bases: TGTGCCAGCAAGCGGGGACTAACCGCCGGGGAGCTGTTTTTT. Translated: CASKRGLTAGELFF.

This rearrangement joins TRBV6-5 to TRBJ2-7; D might be TRBD2 (6 bases). CDR1 is MNHEY, CDR2 SVGAGI, per germline. The CDR3 contains 15 residues. Trimming removed 6 bases at V and 6 bases at J, with 21 bases between. This CDR3 is CASRAPTRPPGEQYF. In DNA, the CDR3 is TGTGCCAGCAGGGCCCCGACTAGGCCCCCTGGCGAGCAGTACTTC.